The source of this T cell receptor (beta chain) is a study of cytomegalovirus exposure and HLA in healthy donors. PCR used 60 Vbeta primers and 13 Jbeta primers. Data came from immunoSEQ multiplex PCR; TCRdb stores just in-frame clones and leaves some out. The table has roughly 140,000 clones, about 60% seen once. Germline CDR1 and CDR2: SGHTA and FQGNSA. Trimming at V came to 3 bases and at J to 3 bases, leaving 4 bases not matched to a gene. There are 14 residues in the CDR3. As regards this clone: The antigen remains undetermined.

General study results and limits: The authors listed some 160 TCR beta chains as cytomegalovirus-associated. The authors later found most CMV-associated TCR beta chains appeared HLA-restricted.

The source material was PBMCs. The receptor was derived from a woman between 55 and 75 years old in good health and CMV-seropositive. The chain uses TRBV7-2 and TRBJ2-7; 8 nucleotides line up with TRBD2. The CDR3 loop is CASSFWSGSYEQYF. The CDR3 coding sequence is TGTGCCAGCAGCTTCTGGAGCGGGAGCTACGAGCAGTACTTC.